Presented here are 22 T cell receptor beta chains from one specimen sequenced in a study of blood T cell repertoires in COVID-19. Clones were read by immunoSEQ multiplex PCR, and TCRdb kept only the in-frame ones, dropping some. Of some 33,000 clones listed, around 90% were seen once; the top ten hold 5% to 7%. Sequenced sample: peripheral blood. The receptors shown here come from a human donor in a cohort sampled during active COVID-19.

The genes are TRBV7-8 and TRBJ1-1, with a weak D call TRBD1 (5 bases). The CDR3 is 12 residues long. Germline V CDR1 and CDR2: SGHVS, FQNEAQ. V was pared by 3 bases and J by 5 bases, with 7 bases between. CDR3 in DNA: TGTGCCAGCAGCTTGCGGGGGACTGAAGCTTTCTTT. Its protein product is CASSLRGTEAFF.

The chain carries TRBV27 and TRBJ2-1; tentative D call: TRBD2 (5 bases). The V end lost 5 bases, the J end lost 6 bases, and 14 bases lay between the germline ends. CDR3 length: 14 amino acids. Germline CDR1 is MNHEY and CDR2 is SMNVEV (reference sequence). DNA of the CDR3: TGTGCCAGCAGTCCCCGACACAGCGGCAATGAGCAGTTCTTC. Encoded protein: CASSPRHSGNEQFF.

The chain couples TRBV7-9 to TRBJ2-1, with no clear D. Trimming took 3 bases from V and 4 from J, leaving 4 bases between them. Per germline, CDR1 SEHNR and CDR2 FQNEAQ (reference sequence). The CDR3 is made up of 12 amino acids. CDR3 sequence: CASSFGYNEQFF. In DNA, the CDR3 is TGTGCCAGCAGCTTCGGGTACAATGAGCAGTTCTTC.

The chain has TRBV10-3 and TRBJ2-5; no reliable D call. The V gene lost 4 bases and the J gene lost 4 bases, with 7 bases spanning the gap. CDR3 length: 12 amino acids. The V gene's germline CDR1 is ENHRY and CDR2 SYGVKD. The chain's CDR3 is CAISGDIETQYF. For the CDR3, the DNA is TGTGCCATCAGTGGAGATATAGAGACCCAGTACTTC.

The chain has TRBV10-3 and TRBJ2-5; 7 nucleotides align to TRBD2. CDR3 size: 14 residues. Germline values: CDR1 ENHRY, CDR2 SYGVKD. Unmatched junction bases numbered 6, after V lost 3 bases and J lost 5 bases. The CDR3 sequence: CAISDVRGGETQYF. CDR3 coding DNA: TGTGCCATCAGTGACGTACGGGGAGGGGAGACCCAGTACTTC.

CDR3 amino acids: CASGTDTLNTEAFF. DNA of the CDR3: TGTGCCAGCGGAACGGACACCTTGAACACTGAAGCTTTCTTT. The rearrangement links TRBV6-5 to TRBJ1-1; D might be TRBD1 (5 bases). V lost 8 bases and J 0 bases, leaving 13 bases between the germline ends. Per the germline V gene, CDR1 is MNHEY and CDR2 is SVGAGI. The CDR3 extends over 14 amino acids.

This clone was recorded a few times. The genes are TRBV27 and TRBJ1-1; possible D gene TRBD1, 6 bases. Germline CDR1 is MNHEY and CDR2 is SMNVEV (reference sequence). This CDR3 has 16 amino acids. V dropped 5 bases and J dropped 0 bases, with 16 bases sitting between them. The CDR3 protein is CASSLETGSMNTEAFF. CDR3 nucleotide sequence: TGTGCCAGCAGTCTAGAGACAGGATCTATGAACACTGAAGCTTTCTTT.

V usage is TRBV20-1 and J usage is TRBJ2-7; D call uncertain. This CDR3 is built from 10 residues. Germline V gene sequence: CDR1 DFQATT, CDR2 SNEGSKA (reference sequence). V was trimmed by 0 bases and J by 5 bases, leaving 2 bases between them. For the CDR3, the DNA is TGCAGTGCTAGAGACGACGAGCAGTACGTC. Translation gives CSARDDEQYV.

The J gene is TRBJ2-1, the V gene TRBV3-1 (or the pseudogene TRBV3-2); TRBD2 aligns across 11 bases. The germline gives CDR1 LGHDT, CDR2 YNNKEL (reference sequence). This CDR3 is built from 15 residues. V gave up 5 bases and J gave up 8 bases; unmatched junction bases: 8. The CDR3, as DNA: TGTGCCAGCAGCGGCGGGACTAGCGGTTTCGATGAGCAGTTCTTC. It encodes CASSGGTSGFDEQFF.

The chain joins TRBV12-3 or TRBV12-4 to TRBJ1-2, with D possibly being TRBD1 (5 bases). V lost 3 bases and J lost 8, with 13 bases in between. This CDR3 spans 13 amino acids. The CDR3, as DNA: TGTGCCAGCAGTTTCGACAGCTCAGGAGGCTACACCTTC. Its protein is CASSFDSSGGYTF.

The chain has TRBV29-1 and TRBJ1-1; TRBD1 matches 7 bases. V dropped 7 bases and J dropped 12; count of bases not matched to a gene: 11. Germline V gene data show CDR1 as SQVTM and CDR2 as ANQGSEA. CDR3 size: 11 residues. The CDR3 reads CSGGQELMTFF. CDR3 DNA sequence: TGCAGCGGCGGACAGGAATTAATGACTTTCTTT.

The CDR3 sequence is CASSEGGTATYYTIYF. CDR3 in DNA: TGTGCCAGCAGTGAAGGTGGGACAGCAACATATTACACCATATATTTT. The chain is built from TRBV6-1 and TRBJ1-3, with 7 bases lining up with TRBD1. The ends lost 1 base at V and 8 bases at J; junction bases unmatched: 11. Germline lookup yields CDR1 MNHNS and CDR2 SASEGT. This CDR3 spans 16 amino acids.

The table lists this clone with a count of one. The rearrangement joins TRBV2 to TRBJ2-7; no clear D. V was cut by 4 bases and J by 1 base, with 8 bases left in between. Germline CDR1 SNHLY, CDR2 FYNNEI. The CDR3 covers 13 residues. The CDR3 DNA reads TGTGCCAGCAGTGCTGGCCTTTCCTACGAGCAGTACGTC. Its protein is CASSAGLSYEQYV.

The chain has TRBV6-2 or TRBV6-3 and TRBJ2-7; 12 bases map to TRBD2. There are 17 residues in the CDR3. Germline CDR1 is MNHEY and CDR2 is SVGEGT. J was trimmed by 4 bases and V by 5 bases; bases with no gene match: 12. The CDR3 region is CASSDTSGRRDLYEQYV. As DNA, the CDR3 is TGTGCCAGCAGTGATACTAGCGGGAGGAGGGACCTTTACGAGCAGTACGTC.

This rearrangement joins TRBV29-1 to TRBJ2-1; D is unclear. Trimming took 3 bases from V and 2 from J, leaving 5 bases between them. This CDR3 contains 12 residues. In germline, CDR1 is SQVTM, CDR2 ANQGSEA. Here the CDR3 DNA reads TGCAGCGTTGAGCCGGCCTACAATGAGCAGTTCTTC. Amino acids: CSVEPAYNEQFF.

This clone was picked up one time. The chain uses TRBV6-5 and TRBJ1-1, with unresolved D. Trimming removed 2 bases at V and 4 bases at J, with 8 bases between. Per germline, CDR1 MNHEY and CDR2 SVGAGI. CDR3 length: 13 amino acids. The CDR3 region is CASSYTESTEAFF. CDR3 bases: TGTGCCAGCAGTTACACAGAAAGCACTGAAGCTTTCTTT.

The genes are TRBV7-9 and TRBJ2-6; a weak D match, TRBD1 (5 bases). This CDR3 spans 17 amino acids. Germline V CDR1 and CDR2: SEHNR, FQNEAQ (reference sequence). Trimming cost V 3 bases and J 0 bases, with 12 bases left between them. CDR3 sequence: CASSFAGSNSGANVLTF. The CDR3 region has the DNA TGTGCCAGCAGCTTTGCAGGGTCCAACTCTGGGGCCAACGTCCTGACTTTC.

The genes are TRBV7-2 and TRBJ2-3; 10 nucleotides match TRBD2. V shed 2 bases, J shed 4 bases, and the junction held 3 bases outside the gene matches. In germline, CDR1 is SGHTA, CDR2 FQGNSA. The CDR3 has 15 amino acids. Here the CDR3 reads CASSLLAGVSDTQYF. The CDR3 DNA is TGTGCCAGCAGCTTACTAGCGGGAGTTTCAGATACGCAGTATTTT.

The chain couples TRBV14 to TRBJ1-3; D not resolved. Per germline, CDR1 SGHDN and CDR2 FVKESK. Trimming pared 2 bases from V and 3 bases from J, leaving 5 bases between. The CDR3 covers 13 residues. The CDR3: CASSQHSGNTIYF. Written as DNA, the CDR3 is TGTGCCAGCAGCCAACACAGTGGAAACACCATATATTTT.

The J gene is TRBJ1-6, the V gene TRBV3-1 (or the pseudogene TRBV3-2); 8 bases are shared with TRBD1. CDR3 length: 16 amino acids. Per germline, CDR1 LGHDT and CDR2 YNNKEL (reference sequence). V was clipped by 4 bases and J by 7 bases; unmatched bases: 9. This CDR3 reads CASSPPGQGWNSPLHF. In DNA form, the CDR3 reads TGTGCCAGCAGCCCCCCCGGACAGGGTTGGAATTCACCCCTCCACTTT.

The rearrangement uses TRBV7-2 and TRBJ2-1, with TRBD2 as a possible D gene (5 bases). Germline values: CDR1 SGHTA, CDR2 FQGNSA. V shed 3 bases and J shed 3 bases, with 9 bases lying between them. This CDR3 spans 14 amino acids. DNA for the CDR3: TGTGCCAGCAGCTTTGAACTAGGCTACAATGAGCAGTTCTTC. Its translation is CASSFELGYNEQFF.

This clone was recorded once. This chain uses TRBV29-1 with TRBJ2-5, with TRBD1 identical over 9 bases. V lost 7 bases to trimming and J lost 4 bases; unmatched junction nucleotides: 7. Germline assignment: CDR1 SQVTM and CDR2 ANQGSEA. CDR3 length equals 13 residues. CDR3 coding DNA: TGCAGCGACAGGACAGGGGACGGAGAGACCCAGTACTTC. It translates to CSDRTGDGETQYF.